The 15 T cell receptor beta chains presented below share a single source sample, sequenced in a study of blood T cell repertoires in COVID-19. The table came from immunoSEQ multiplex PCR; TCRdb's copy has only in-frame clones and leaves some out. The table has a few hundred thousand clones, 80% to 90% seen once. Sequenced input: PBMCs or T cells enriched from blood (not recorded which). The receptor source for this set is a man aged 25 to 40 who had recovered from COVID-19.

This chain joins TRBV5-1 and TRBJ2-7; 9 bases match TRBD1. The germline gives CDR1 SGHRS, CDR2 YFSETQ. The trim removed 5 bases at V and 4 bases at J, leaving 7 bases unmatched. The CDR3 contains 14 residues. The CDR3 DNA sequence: TGCGCCAGCAGACGGACAGGGGATAATTACGAGCAGTACTTC. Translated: CASRRTGDNYEQYF.

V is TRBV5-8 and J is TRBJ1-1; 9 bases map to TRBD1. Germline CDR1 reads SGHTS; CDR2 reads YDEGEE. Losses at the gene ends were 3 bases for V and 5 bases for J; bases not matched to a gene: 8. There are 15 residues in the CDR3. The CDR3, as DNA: TGTGCCAGCAGCTACAGGGGGCTCCGTGAAACTGAAGCTTTCTTT. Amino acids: CASSYRGLRETEAFF.

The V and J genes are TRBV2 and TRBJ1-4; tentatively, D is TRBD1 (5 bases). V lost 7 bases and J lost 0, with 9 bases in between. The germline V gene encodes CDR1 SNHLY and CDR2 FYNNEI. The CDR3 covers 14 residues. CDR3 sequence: CASNTGATNEKLFF. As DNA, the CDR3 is TGTGCCAGCAACACAGGAGCAACTAATGAAAAACTGTTTTTT.

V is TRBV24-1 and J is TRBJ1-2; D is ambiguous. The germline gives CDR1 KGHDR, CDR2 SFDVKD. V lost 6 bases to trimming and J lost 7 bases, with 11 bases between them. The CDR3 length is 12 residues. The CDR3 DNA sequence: TGTGCCACCAGTATCGGGGAGGGTGGCTACACCTTC. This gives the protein CATSIGEGGYTF.

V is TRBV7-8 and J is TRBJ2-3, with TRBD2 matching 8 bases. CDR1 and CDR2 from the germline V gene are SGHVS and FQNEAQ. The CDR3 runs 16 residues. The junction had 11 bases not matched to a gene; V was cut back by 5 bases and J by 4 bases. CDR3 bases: TGTGCCAGCAGCCGGACCGGGACTAGACGTCCAGATACGCAGTATTTT. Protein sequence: CASSRTGTRRPDTQYF.

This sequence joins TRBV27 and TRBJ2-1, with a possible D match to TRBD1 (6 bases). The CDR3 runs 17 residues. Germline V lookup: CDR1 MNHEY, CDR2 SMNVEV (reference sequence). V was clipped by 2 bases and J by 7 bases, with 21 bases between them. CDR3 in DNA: TGTGCCAGCAGTTTAGTCTTGCGTCGGGCAGGGGAGAATGAGCAGTTCTTC. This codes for CASSLVLRRAGENEQFF.

Here the CDR3 DNA reads TGTGCCAGCAGCTTAGACGGAGGGAGCAATCAGCCCCAGCATTTT. Its translation: CASSLDGGSNQPQHF. The chain uses TRBV11-2 and TRBJ1-5; D gene ambiguous. CDR3 size: 15 residues. Trimming removed 0 bases at V and 1 base at J, with 7 bases between. The germline V gene encodes CDR1 SGHAT and CDR2 FQNNGV.

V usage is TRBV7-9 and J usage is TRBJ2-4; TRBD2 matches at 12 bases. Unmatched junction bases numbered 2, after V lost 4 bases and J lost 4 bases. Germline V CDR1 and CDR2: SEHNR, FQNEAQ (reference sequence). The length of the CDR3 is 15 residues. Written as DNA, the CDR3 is TGTGCCAGCAGCTACGGACTAGCGGGAAAAAACATTCAGTACTTC. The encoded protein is CASSYGLAGKNIQYF.

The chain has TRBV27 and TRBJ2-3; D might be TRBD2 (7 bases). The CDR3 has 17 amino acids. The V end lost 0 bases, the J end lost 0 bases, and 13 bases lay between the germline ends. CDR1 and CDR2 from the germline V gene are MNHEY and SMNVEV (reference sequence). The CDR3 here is CASSLSRGGVSTDTQYF. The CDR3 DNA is TGTGCCAGCAGTTTATCTCGCGGGGGCGTGAGCACAGATACGCAGTATTTT.

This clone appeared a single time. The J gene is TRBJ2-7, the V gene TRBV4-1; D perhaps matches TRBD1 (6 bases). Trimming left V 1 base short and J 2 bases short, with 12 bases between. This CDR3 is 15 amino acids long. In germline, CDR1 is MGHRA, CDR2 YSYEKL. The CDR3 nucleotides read TGCGCCAGCAGCCAAGCGGACAGAACACCCTACGAGCAGTACTTC. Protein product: CASSQADRTPYEQYF.

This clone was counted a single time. The CDR3 sequence is CASTQPLAGNNSPLHF. DNA of the CDR3: TGCGCCAGCACCCAACCACTTGCGGGTAATAATTCACCCCTCCACTTT. V is TRBV23-1 and J is TRBJ1-6; no clear D gene. TRBV23-1 has ORF status, its function being uncertain. The CDR3 spans 16 residues. V shed 7 bases and J shed 5 bases, with 18 bases lying between them.

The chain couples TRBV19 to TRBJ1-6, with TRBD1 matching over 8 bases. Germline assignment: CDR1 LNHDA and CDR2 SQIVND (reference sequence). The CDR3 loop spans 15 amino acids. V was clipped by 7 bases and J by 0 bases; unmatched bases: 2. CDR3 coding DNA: TGTGCCAGTAAAGACAGGGGCTCCTATAATTCACCCCTCCACTTT. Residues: CASKDRGSYNSPLHF.

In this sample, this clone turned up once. CDR3 coding DNA: TGCGCCAGCAGTGACATGGACAGGGGACGGGGTATTGGTGAGCAGTTCTTC. Protein sequence: CASSDMDRGRGIGEQFF. V gene TRBV10-1 combines with J gene TRBJ2-1, with 9 positions matching TRBD1. The CDR3 covers 17 residues. J lost 9 bases, V lost 3 bases, and 15 bases had no gene match. Germline V lookup: CDR1 WNHNN, CDR2 SYGVQD (reference sequence).

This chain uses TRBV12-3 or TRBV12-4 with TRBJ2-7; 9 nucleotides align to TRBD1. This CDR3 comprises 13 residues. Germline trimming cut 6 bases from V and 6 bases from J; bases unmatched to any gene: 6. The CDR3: CASSLGTGTEQYF. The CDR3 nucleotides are TGTGCCAGCAGCCTCGGGACAGGGACCGAGCAGTACTTC.

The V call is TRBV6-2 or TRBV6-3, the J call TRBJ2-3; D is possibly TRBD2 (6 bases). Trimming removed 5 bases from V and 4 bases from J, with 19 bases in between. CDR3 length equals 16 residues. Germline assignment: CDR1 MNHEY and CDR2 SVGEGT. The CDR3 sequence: CASSPSQTSLPDTQYF. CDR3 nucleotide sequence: TGTGCCAGCAGTCCATCTCAGACTAGTTTGCCAGATACGCAGTATTTT.